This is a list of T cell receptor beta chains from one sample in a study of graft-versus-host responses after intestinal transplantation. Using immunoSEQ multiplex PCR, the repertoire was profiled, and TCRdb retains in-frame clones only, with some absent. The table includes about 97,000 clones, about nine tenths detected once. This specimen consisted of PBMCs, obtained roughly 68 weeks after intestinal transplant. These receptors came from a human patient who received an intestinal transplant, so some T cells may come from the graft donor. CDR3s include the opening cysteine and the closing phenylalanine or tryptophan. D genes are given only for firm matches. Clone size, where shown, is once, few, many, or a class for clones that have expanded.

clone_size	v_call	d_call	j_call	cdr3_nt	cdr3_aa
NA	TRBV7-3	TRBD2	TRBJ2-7	TGTGCCAGCAGCCTAAGCGGGGGGGCTGCCTACGAGCAGTACTTC	CASSLSGGAAYEQYF
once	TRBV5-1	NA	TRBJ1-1	TGCGCCAGCAGCTTGGACCCGGGCCGGGCGGGCGCTTTCTTT	CASSLDPGRAGAFF
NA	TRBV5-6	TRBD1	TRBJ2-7	TGTGCCAGCAAACAGCCAGGGGGCGCCGAGCAGTACTTC	CASKQPGGAEQYF
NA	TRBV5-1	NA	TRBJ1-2	TGCGCCAGCAGCTTGGGGATGGGTTCAGGGAGGTATCGGGGCTACACCTTC	CASSLGMGSGRYRGYTF
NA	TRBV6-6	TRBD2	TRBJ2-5	TGTGCCAGCAGTTACTCGACTAGCGGGGGACAAGAGACCCAGTACTTC	CASSYSTSGGQETQYF
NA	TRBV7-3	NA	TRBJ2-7	TGTGCCAGCAGCTTAAGACCAGGACAAGCCTACGAGCAGTACTTC	CASSLRPGQAYEQYF
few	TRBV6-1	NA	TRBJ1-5	TGTGCCAGCAGTACCCTCACCCGCCCCCAGCATTTT	CASSTLTRPQHF
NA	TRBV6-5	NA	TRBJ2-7	TGTGCCACCTTTAGGGCCGCAGGGGGGTCCTACGAGCAGTACTTC	CATFRAAGGSYEQYF
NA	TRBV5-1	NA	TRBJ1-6	TGCGCCAGCACACCCGACAGTACCGGGGGATCACCCCTCCACTTT	CASTPDSTGGSPLHF
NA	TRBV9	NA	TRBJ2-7	TGTGCCAGCAGCGTAGTCCCCGACAGGTTTAGGTCCTACGAGCAGTACTTC	CASSVVPDRFRSYEQYF
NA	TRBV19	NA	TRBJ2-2	TGTGCCAGTAGTAGCAGAAACACCGGGGAGCTGTTTTTT	CASSSRNTGELFF
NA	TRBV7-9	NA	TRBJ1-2	TGTGCCAGCAGCCCCCGACAGGTGCCGGGTAACTATGGCTACACCTTC	CASSPRQVPGNYGYTF
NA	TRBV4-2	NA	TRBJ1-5	TGTGCCAGCAGCCAAGGGGGTAGCAATCAGCCCCAGCATTTT	CASSQGGSNQPQHF
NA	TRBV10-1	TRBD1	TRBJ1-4	TGCGCCAGCAGTGAAGGGGGCGCATACGGAAAACTGTTTTTT	CASSEGGAYGKLFF